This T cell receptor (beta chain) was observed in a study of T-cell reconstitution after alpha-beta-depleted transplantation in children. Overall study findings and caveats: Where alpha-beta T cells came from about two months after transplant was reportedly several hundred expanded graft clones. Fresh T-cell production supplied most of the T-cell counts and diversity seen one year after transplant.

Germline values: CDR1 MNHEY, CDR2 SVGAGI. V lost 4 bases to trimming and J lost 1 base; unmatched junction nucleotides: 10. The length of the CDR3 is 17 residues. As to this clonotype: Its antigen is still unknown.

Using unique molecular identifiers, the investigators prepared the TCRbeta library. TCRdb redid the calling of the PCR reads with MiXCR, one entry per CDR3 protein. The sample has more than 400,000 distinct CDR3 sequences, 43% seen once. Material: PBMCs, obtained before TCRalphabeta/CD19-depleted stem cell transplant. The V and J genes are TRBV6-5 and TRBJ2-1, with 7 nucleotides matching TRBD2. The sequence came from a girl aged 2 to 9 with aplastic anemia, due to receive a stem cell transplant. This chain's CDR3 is CASSLGSPGGSYNEQFF. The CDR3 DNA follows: TGTGCCAGCAGTTTAGGGTCTCCGGGGGGATCCTACAATGAGCAGTTCTTC.